This T cell receptor beta chain was recorded in a study of patients and donors after allogeneic stem cell transplantation. TCRdb processed the RT-PCR reads anew with MiXCR; each CDR3 protein has one entry. Among 900,000 to 1,000,000 distinct CDR3 sequences listed, around 17% were seen once. The CDR3 is 12 amino acids. V lost 3 bases and J lost 3, with 5 bases in between. In this sample, this clonotype turned up a few times. The sample consisted of blood, either unsorted or a sorted T cell fraction (not recorded which). The chain links TRBV12-3 or TRBV12-4 to TRBJ1-1; D call uncertain. This receptor was taken from a human donor who was either an allogeneic HSCT recipient or a stem cell or donor lymphocyte infusion donor (not recorded which). It is not recorded whose cells these are; they may come from a transplant donor. This CDR3 is CASSFAYTEAFF. The CDR3 DNA follows: TGTGCCAGCAGTTTTGCCTACACTGAAGCTTTCTTT.